What follows describes a single TCR beta chain. Germline CDR1 is LGHDT and CDR2 is YNNKEL (reference sequence). The length of the CDR3 is 14 residues. The V and J ends lost 3 bases and 1 base respectively, with 9 bases between them. These data come from a study of blood T cell repertoires in COVID-19. Method: immunoSEQ multiplex PCR; TCRdb's copy keeps in-frame clones and lacks some. The profile shows around 140,000 clones, about four fifths of them singletons. The chain links TRBV3-1 (or the pseudogene TRBV3-2) to TRBJ1-1; D gene ambiguous. The sequence was collected from a woman in her sixties with active or convalescent COVID-19. Sequencing was carried out using peripheral blood. The CDR3 reads CASSQALENTEAFF. Written as DNA, the CDR3 is TGTGCCAGCAGCCAGGCGCTAGAGAACACTGAAGCTTTCTTT.